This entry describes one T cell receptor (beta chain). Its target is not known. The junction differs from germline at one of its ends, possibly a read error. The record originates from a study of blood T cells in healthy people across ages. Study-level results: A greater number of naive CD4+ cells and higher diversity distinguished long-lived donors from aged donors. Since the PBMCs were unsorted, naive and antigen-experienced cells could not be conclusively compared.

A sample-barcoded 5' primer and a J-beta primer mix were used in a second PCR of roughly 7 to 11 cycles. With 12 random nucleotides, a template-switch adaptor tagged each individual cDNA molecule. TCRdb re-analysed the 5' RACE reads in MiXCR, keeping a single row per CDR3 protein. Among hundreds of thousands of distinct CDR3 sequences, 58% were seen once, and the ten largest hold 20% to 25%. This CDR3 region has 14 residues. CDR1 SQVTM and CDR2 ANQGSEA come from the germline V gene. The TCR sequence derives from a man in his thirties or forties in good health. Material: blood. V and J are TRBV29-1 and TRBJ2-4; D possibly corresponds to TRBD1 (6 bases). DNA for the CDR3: TGCAGCGTTGTGGGACCGGAAAGGGGGAACACTCAGTACTTC. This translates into CSVVGPERGNTQYF.